Shown below are 25 T cell receptor beta chains from a single sample sequenced in a study of low-dose radiotherapy and immunotherapy resistance in tumors. With TRAV- and TRBV-specific primers, first-strand cDNA was made, covering the alpha and beta chains. Both a constant-region primer and a V-primer adapter served to amplify TCRs across 20 to 25 PCR cycles. From the reads, TCRdb called clonotypes with MiXCR, one entry per CDR3 protein. In the table there are about 35,000 distinct CDR3 sequences, 20% to 25% of which are singletons. Indicated time point: after trial treatment. Treatment indicated: LDRT plus nivolumab, ipilimumab, low-dose cyclophosphamide and aspirin (RACIN trial). Specimen: PBMCs, collected after low-dose radiotherapy plus immunotherapy. The source of these receptors is a female donor with ovarian cancer.

The chain links TRBV6-4 to TRBJ2-5, with a possible D match to TRBD2 (6 bases). V lost 2 bases and J lost 5, with 15 bases in between. The CDR3 extends over 15 amino acids. From germline, CDR1 is MRHNA and CDR2 SNTAGT. The CDR3 here is CASSDGTGVSETQYF. The CDR3 DNA follows: TGTGCCAGCAGTGACGGGACGGGAGTCTCGGAGACCCAGTACTTC.

This clonotype has ten or more counts. V and J are TRBV5-1 and TRBJ1-2, with D maybe TRBD1 (5 bases). Deletions cut 5 bases from V and 3 bases from J, with 14 bases between. The germline CDR1 and CDR2 sequences are SGHRS and YFSETQ. The CDR3 totals 14 residues. Here the CDR3 reads CASSWGENYYGYTF. The CDR3, as DNA: TGCGCCAGCAGTTGGGGGGAAAACTACTATGGCTACACCTTC.

The chain uses TRBV6-2 or TRBV6-3 and TRBJ2-7, with D possibly matching TRBD1 (6 bases). The CDR3 is made up of 15 amino acids. Germline values: CDR1 MNHEY, CDR2 SVGEGT. V lost 2 bases and J 4 bases, leaving 15 bases between the germline ends. The CDR3 reads CASSYTGQGKYEQYF. The CDR3 nucleotides are TGTGCCAGCAGTTACACTGGTCAGGGGAAATACGAGCAGTACTTC.

This clonotype showed up just a few times. The gene calls are TRBV28 and TRBJ2-7; 10 bases fit TRBD1. CDR3 length: 13 amino acids. V trimming: 6 bases; J trimming: 6 bases; junction bases outside the gene matches: 5. Germline CDR1 reads MDHEN; CDR2 reads SYDVKM. Here the CDR3 reads CASSLGDRGEQYF. DNA of the CDR3: TGTGCCAGCAGCTTGGGGGACAGGGGCGAGCAGTACTTC.

CDR3 loop: CASRAQGYLTNEKLFF. CDR3 sequence (DNA): TGTGCCAGCAGGGCGCAGGGTTATTTAACTAATGAAAAACTGTTTTTT. The V gene is TRBV27, the J gene TRBJ1-4; D might be TRBD1 (5 bases). CDR3 size: 16 residues. Germline V lookup: CDR1 MNHEY, CDR2 SMNVEV (reference sequence). V lost 6 bases to trimming and J lost 1 base, with 15 bases between them. The full variable domain, rest sourced from reference TRBV27 and TRBJ1-4, is EAQVTQNPRYLITVTGKKLTVTCSQNMNHEYMSWYRQDPGLGLRQIYYSMNVEVTDKGDVPEGYKVSRKEKRNFPLILESPSPNQTSLYFCASRAQGYLTNEKLFFGSGTQLSVL.

Many counts were recorded for this clonotype. The chain links TRBV12-3 or TRBV12-4 to TRBJ2-5, with D possibly matching TRBD1 (7 bases). V lost 5 bases and J lost 5, with 12 bases in between. This CDR3 region has 13 residues. The CDR3 DNA is TGTGCCAGCAGTGTCTCAGGGGGGGAGACCCAGTACTTC. It specifies CASSVSGGETQYF.

This clonotype was recorded many times. The chain combines TRBV6-5 with TRBJ2-1; TRBD2 aligns across 10 bases. Trimming took 2 bases from V and 8 from J; bases not matched to a gene: 6. Germline CDR1 reads MNHEY; CDR2 reads SVGAGI. The CDR3 length is 15 residues. The CDR3 DNA follows: TGTGCCAGCAGTTACGTCGGACTAGCGGTCGATGAGCAGTTCTTC. This gives the protein CASSYVGLAVDEQFF.

The chain uses TRBV6-5 and TRBJ2-2; a possible D gene is TRBD1 (5 bases). The CDR3 runs to 14 residues. V was pared by 2 bases and J by 10 bases, with 14 bases between. Germline CDR1 is MNHEY and CDR2 is SVGAGI. CDR3 coding DNA: TGTGCCAGCAGTTACGGTCAGGGCACGGTGGAGCTGTTTTTT. Translated, it gives CASSYGQGTVELFF.

This clonotype was detected many times. CDR3 bases: TGTGCCAGCAGTGGAGTAGGCGACACCGGGGAGCTGTTTTTT. Translating gives CASSGVGDTGELFF. The chain recombines TRBV2 with TRBJ2-2, with no clear D. V shed 4 bases and J shed 3 bases, with 9 bases lying between them. Germline V gives CDR1 SNHLY, CDR2 FYNNEI. The CDR3 runs to 14 residues.

This clonotype has at least ten counts. The chain uses TRBV12-3 or TRBV12-4 and TRBJ1-5; D remains unclear. The CDR3 spans 12 residues. Between the trimmed V and J ends, which lost 6 bases and 7 bases, there was a span of 10 bases. CDR3 nucleotide sequence: TGTGCCAGCAGCTTGGGTGAACAGCCCCAGCATTTT. Its protein is CASSLGEQPQHF.

This chain joins TRBV28 and TRBJ2-1, with 9 bases fitting TRBD2. V lost 5 bases, J lost 1 base, and 6 bases stayed unmatched. The CDR3 is 16 residues long. CDR1 is MDHEN and CDR2 is SYDVKM in the germline V gene. Written as DNA, the CDR3 is TGTGCCAGCAGTACAATTAGCGGGGGTTCCTACAATGAGCAGTTCTTC. It codes for CASSTISGGSYNEQFF.

The J gene is TRBJ2-7, the V gene TRBV6-6; perhaps TRBD2 as D (5 bases). There are 12 residues in the CDR3. V dropped 5 bases and J dropped 4 bases, with 9 bases sitting between them. CDR1 MNHNY and CDR2 SVGAGI come from the germline V gene (reference sequence). The CDR3 nucleotides read TGTGCCAGCAGTAGGACTGGGTACGAGCAGTACTTC. Amino acids: CASSRTGYEQYF.

In this sample, this clonotype turned up many times. The V call is TRBV4-1, the J call TRBJ2-7; D ambiguous. The CDR3 runs 13 residues. Germline CDR1 and CDR2: MGHRA and YSYEKL. With 1 base removed from V and 1 base from J, the gap between germline ends came to 5 bases. CDR3: CASSQGPSYEQYF. DNA for the CDR3: TGCGCCAGCAGCCAAGGACCTTCCTACGAGCAGTACTTC.

In this sample, this clonotype turned up many times. The chain recombines TRBV15 with TRBJ2-2, with D perhaps being TRBD1 or TRBD2 (5 bases each). The CDR3 loop spans 15 amino acids. Looked up from germline, CDR1 is LNHNV and CDR2 is YYDKDF (reference sequence). Trimming stripped 5 bases from V and 7 bases from J, with 17 bases between. The DNA for the CDR3 is TGTGCCACCAGCCCGGGGAGAGGGCAGGGCGGGGAGCTGTTTTTT. The encoded protein is CATSPGRGQGGELFF.

This clonotype has ten or more counts. The CDR3 DNA follows: TGTGCCAGCAGGGATAACTATGGCTACACCTTC. Encoded protein: CASRDNYGYTF. The rearrangement joins TRBV28 to TRBJ1-2; D gene uncertain. This CDR3 has 11 residues. The ends were cut back, 6 bases at V and 1 base at J, with 3 bases in the middle. Germline assignment: CDR1 MDHEN and CDR2 SYDVKM.

The CDR3 DNA follows: TGTGCCAGCAGCCAGCTAGCGGGACCCTACAATGAGCAGTTCTTC. This gives the protein CASSQLAGPYNEQFF. The chain recombines TRBV7-9 with TRBJ2-1; 9 positions agree with TRBD2. CDR1 is SEHNR, CDR2 FQNEAQ, per germline (reference sequence). J gave up 2 bases and V 5 bases, and 4 bases lay outside the gene matches. This CDR3 is 15 amino acids long.

This clonotype was found many times. The chain is built from TRBV12-3 or TRBV12-4 and TRBJ1-1; D is possibly TRBD1 (6 bases). CDR3 length equals 15 residues. V lost 2 bases and J 4 bases, leaving 14 bases between the germline ends. This CDR3 is CASSLQGTLSTEAFF. DNA for the CDR3: TGTGCCAGCAGTTTACAGGGGACTCTGTCCACTGAAGCTTTCTTT.

There are many counts of this clonotype. The rearrangement joins TRBV9 to TRBJ1-3; D may be TRBD1 (5 bases). V shed 0 bases and J shed 0 bases, with 13 bases lying between them. Per germline, CDR1 SGDLS and CDR2 YYNGEE. This CDR3 has 17 residues. The CDR3 is CASSVEGLGLSGNTIYF. The CDR3 region has the DNA TGTGCCAGCAGCGTAGAGGGGTTGGGACTCTCTGGAAACACCATATATTTT.

The sample holds many counts of this clonotype. The gene calls are TRBV5-5 and TRBJ2-1; 7 bases agree with TRBD1. Per the germline V gene, CDR1 is SGHKS and CDR2 is YYEKEE (reference sequence). This CDR3 contains 15 residues. V lost 0 bases, J lost 3 bases, and 3 bases stayed unmatched. The CDR3 is CASSLEGAGYNEQFF. In DNA, the CDR3 is TGTGCCAGCAGCTTGGAGGGGGCAGGCTACAATGAGCAGTTCTTC. The full variable domain, with the rest looked up from reference TRBV5-5 and TRBJ2-1, is DAGVTQSPTHLIKTRGQQVTLRCSPISGHKSVSWYQQVLGQGPQFIFQYYEKEERGRGNFPDRFSARQFPNYSSELNVNALLLGDSALYLCASSLEGAGYNEQFFGPGTRLTVL.

There are many counts of this clonotype. The chain links TRBV11-2 to TRBJ2-7; no definite D call. V shed 1 base and J shed 0 bases, with 4 bases lying between them. Germline loops: CDR1 SGHAT, CDR2 FQNNGV. The CDR3 loop spans 13 amino acids. Here the CDR3 reads CASSLGSSYEQYF. The DNA of the CDR3 is TGTGCCAGCAGCTTAGGGAGCTCCTACGAGCAGTACTTC.

V is TRBV19 and J is TRBJ1-5; a weak D match, TRBD1 (5 bases). This CDR3 contains 14 residues. Germline assignment: CDR1 LNHDA and CDR2 SQIVND (reference sequence). V lost 5 bases and J lost 4, with 12 bases in between. The CDR3 loop reads CASSAVEGNQPQHF. In DNA, the CDR3 is TGTGCCAGTAGTGCGGTAGAGGGGAATCAGCCCCAGCATTTT. Full variable domain (missing parts from reference TRBV19 and TRBJ1-5): DGGITQSPKYLFRKEGQNVTLSCEQNLNHDAMYWYRQDPGQGLRLIYYSQIVNDFQKGDIAEGYSVSREKKESFPLTVTSAQKNPTAFYLCASSAVEGNQPQHFGDGTRLSIL.

There are many counts of this clonotype. The chain joins TRBV18 to TRBJ1-1, with D unclear. V lost 0 bases, J lost 1 base, and 6 bases lay in between. This CDR3 contains 14 residues. Germline V gene data show CDR1 as KGHSH and CDR2 as LQKENI. The CDR3 region has the DNA TGTGCCAGCTCACCACCTTACGGGAACACTGAAGCTTTCTTT. Translation gives CASSPPYGNTEAFF.

The V call is TRBV27, the J call TRBJ1-5; D perhaps matches TRBD1 (6 bases). The length of the CDR3 is 14 residues. V lost 6 bases, J lost 6 bases, and 15 bases lay in between. Germline values: CDR1 MNHEY, CDR2 SMNVEV (reference sequence). CDR3 nucleotide sequence: TGTGCCAGCAGGTACACAGGGTCTGCTCAGCCCCAGCATTTT. As protein: CASRYTGSAQPQHF.

This clonotype was observed at least ten times. CDR3 coding DNA: TGTGCCAGCAGTCCGACAGGGGTAAGCAATCAGCCCCAGCATTTT. It translates to CASSPTGVSNQPQHF. This sequence joins TRBV6-2 or TRBV6-3 and TRBJ1-5, with 8 bases identical to TRBD1. Germline CDR1 and CDR2: MNHEY and SVGEGT. Trimming at V came to 5 bases and at J to 1 base, leaving 4 bases not matched to a gene. CDR3 length equals 15 residues.

This clonotype appeared many times. CDR3 loop: CASSSPLVTPGTGELFF. CDR3 nucleotide sequence: TGTGCCAGCAGCTCCCCGCTGGTGACTCCCGGAACCGGGGAGCTGTTTTTT. V is TRBV7-2 and J is TRBJ2-2; D not resolved. Germline values: CDR1 SGHTA, CDR2 FQGNSA. This CDR3 is built from 17 residues. Trimming pared 4 bases from V and 5 bases from J, leaving 20 bases between.